This TCR beta chain was recorded in a study of identical twins' blood T cells (dated by TCRdb to the early 2010s). Some background on the complete study: The roughly twelve libraries, six for the alpha chain and six for the beta chain, yielded 50 million or so Illumina reads in total. Using next-generation sequencing, the study compared the TCR alpha and beta chain repertoires of three pairs of monozygous twins to assess how genetics influences repertoire formation.

Six healthy women forming three monozygous twin pairs were used as donors. All three twin pairs had been reared together, and it was thought likely that the same infectious agents and vaccines had been met by these twin pairs. TCR cDNA libraries were prepared from RNA that was isolated from peripheral blood mononuclear cells. About this clonotype: The clone's antigen remains unknown. Within one base of it there is no much larger clone, and no base qualities were kept.

The CDR3 runs 15 amino acids, cysteine and phenylalanine included. The sequence is cut down to CDR3 DNA, 45 bases in frame from base 1. The junction shows trimming of 3 bases on V and 4 bases on J, and the gene matches do not reach 6 bases of it. CDR1 LGHDT and CDR2 YNNKEL were looked up in the germline V gene (reference sequence). Libraries were prepared through 5' RACE. These reads were obtained on an Illumina Genome Analyzer IIx. The RNA-based TCR cDNA libraries were made using a previously described protocol that was modified in several ways. To prevent cross-contamination, barcodes specific to each sample were added to both ends of every TCR cDNA library during cDNA synthesis and amplification. The original methods were these. Each individual had between about 85,000 and nearly 500,000 identified clonotypes, and each library contained roughly 2 to 4 million CDR3-containing reads. Reads carrying improper barcode index combinations were removed, after which the MiTCR software was used to build a cloneset for each library. While assembling CDR3 clonotypes, MiTCR filtered or rescued low-quality reads and corrected PCR and sequencing errors. Artificial out-of-frame clonotypes were mapped to in-frame sequences, with one indel allowed in the CDR3, and then removed. Similarity of V and J gene usage between donors was measured as Jensen-Shannon divergence divided by mean entropy. The raw public data were reprocessed by TCRdb itself: fastp quality trimming at Q25, MiXCR clonotype calling, in-frame beta chains only. Each entry merges the rows of one CDR3 protein and shows their most common DNA and genes. V and J calls and clone size were set by TCRdb, not the authors. For this sample the table gives about 370,000 distinct CDR3 sequences, of which over 25% were detected only once. The top ten clones comprise about 6.1% of the sample.

The paper's findings and limits, for the study overall: The number of CDR3 clonotypes shared between two donors was mainly determined by the product of the cloneset sizes of the two donors, and no clear deviation from this trend was shown by twins. Validation by independent studies was stated to be required for the proposed role of the TCRalpha J segment in MHC recognition during thymic selection. Environmental influences could not be excluded as an explanation for twin similarity, since twins were reared together. Looking at the most abundant TCRbeta clonotypes, every donor had more CDR3 sequences in common with her twin than with unrelated donors. V gene usage was reported to be markedly more similar within twin pairs than between unrelated donors, even among non-selected out-of-frame TCRbeta clonotypes.

This sequence originates from a woman aged 18 to 49 in good health. Sequenced: PBMCs. Recombination linked TRBV3-1 to TRBJ1-2; TRBD1 agrees with 9 junctional bases. The DNA sequence is TGTGCCAGCAGCCAGAATACGGGACAGGGCTATGGCTACACCTTC. This codes for CASSQNTGQGYGYTF.